The 10 T cell receptor beta chains presented below share a single source sample, sequenced in a study of cytomegalovirus exposure and HLA in healthy donors. The data were produced by immunoSEQ multiplex PCR, yet TCRdb's version contains in-frame clones alone and is incomplete. This table has over 200,000 clones, around 88% appearing once. The sequenced sample consisted of PBMCs. The receptor source for this set is a woman younger than 30 in good health and CMV-seronegative.

V is TRBV19 and J is TRBJ1-2; unclear D gene. This CDR3 is 15 amino acids long. Trimming took off 6 bases at V and 3 bases at J, with 17 bases between the two ends. Germline V CDR1 and CDR2: LNHDA, SQIVND (reference sequence). The CDR3 protein is CASRNERGLDYGYTF. The DNA for the CDR3 is TGTGCCAGTAGAAATGAGAGAGGGCTTGACTATGGCTACACCTTC.

The chain combines TRBV19 with TRBJ1-2; D is undetermined. Germline V lookup: CDR1 LNHDA, CDR2 SQIVND (reference sequence). The ends were cut back, 3 bases at V and 7 bases at J, with 18 bases in the middle. This CDR3 spans 15 amino acids. CDR3 amino acids: CASSMRNARKGGYTF. Written as DNA, the CDR3 is TGTGCCAGTAGTATGAGGAACGCCCGTAAAGGTGGCTACACCTTC.

This chain joins TRBV29-1 and TRBJ1-2; a weak D match, TRBD1 (5 bases). The CDR3 is 15 amino acids. Germline V gene data show CDR1 as SQVTM and CDR2 as ANQGSEA. V lost 6 bases and J lost 6, with 23 bases in between. DNA for the CDR3: TGCAGCGTGGGGGGGATGGAGGGGCTTAGGAATGGCTACACCTTC. Its translation is CSVGGMEGLRNGYTF.

The chain links TRBV28 to TRBJ1-5; TRBD1 matches 7 bases. Germline V gene sequence: CDR1 MDHEN, CDR2 SYDVKM. The V segment lost 4 bases and the J segment 4 bases; nucleotides outside the gene matches: 10. The CDR3 length is 16 residues. The CDR3 loop reads CASSSRIGQANQPQHF. CDR3 nucleotides: TGTGCCAGCAGTTCCCGAATCGGACAGGCGAATCAGCCCCAGCATTTT.

The chain has TRBV28 and TRBJ1-5, with 7 nucleotides matching TRBD1. V shed 7 bases, J shed 4 bases, and the junction held 10 bases outside the gene matches. The CDR3 spans 15 residues. CDR1 is MDHEN, CDR2 SYDVKM, per germline. The CDR3 sequence is CASTVLQGRNQPQHF. In DNA form, the CDR3 reads TGTGCCAGCACCGTCCTACAGGGGAGGAATCAGCCCCAGCATTTT.

V usage is TRBV6-5 and J usage is TRBJ1-2; 9 bases are shared with TRBD1. V lost 6 bases, J lost 8 bases, and 7 bases stayed unmatched. The CDR3 consists of 13 residues. CDR1 is MNHEY, CDR2 SVGAGI, per germline. Written as DNA, the CDR3 is TGTGCCAGCAGCCGGGGACAGGGAATCGGCTACACCTTC. This encodes CASSRGQGIGYTF.

The chain combines TRBV7-2 with TRBJ2-5; 7 bases agree with TRBD2. This CDR3 is 15 amino acids long. Germline values: CDR1 SGHTA, CDR2 FQGNSA. Losses at the gene ends were 7 bases for V and 2 bases for J; bases not matched to a gene: 10. The CDR3 DNA sequence: TGTGCCAGCACCTTGGCTAGCGGAGGACAAGAGACCCAGTACTTC. This gives the protein CASTLASGGQETQYF.

The gene calls are TRBV4-3 and TRBJ1-1, with D uncertain. V lost 0 bases to trimming and J lost 4 bases, with 9 bases between them. Germline CDR1 and CDR2: LGHNA and YSLEER. The CDR3 loop spans 14 amino acids. The CDR3 bases are TGCGCCAGCAGCCAAGATACGGGGATCACTGAAGCTTTCTTT. This gives the protein CASSQDTGITEAFF.

The CDR3 DNA is TGTGCCTGGGGTTCGGGACAGATTTTGTACGAGCAGTACTTC. Translation: CAWGSGQILYEQYF. This chain links TRBV30 with TRBJ2-7; 7 bases agree with TRBD1. Trimming took 5 bases from V and 4 from J; bases not matched to a gene: 11. Looked up from germline, CDR1 is GTSNPN and CDR2 is SVGIG (reference sequence). The CDR3 sequence is 14 residues long.

V usage is TRBV27 and J usage is TRBJ1-2, with 8 nucleotides matching TRBD1. The CDR3 totals 15 residues. Trimming removed 3 bases from V and 0 bases from J; junction bases left unmatched: 3. Germline V gives CDR1 MNHEY, CDR2 SMNVEV (reference sequence). The CDR3 DNA follows: TGTGCCAGCAGTTTCGGGACAGGTGCTAACTATGGCTACACCTTC. Translating gives CASSFGTGANYGYTF.